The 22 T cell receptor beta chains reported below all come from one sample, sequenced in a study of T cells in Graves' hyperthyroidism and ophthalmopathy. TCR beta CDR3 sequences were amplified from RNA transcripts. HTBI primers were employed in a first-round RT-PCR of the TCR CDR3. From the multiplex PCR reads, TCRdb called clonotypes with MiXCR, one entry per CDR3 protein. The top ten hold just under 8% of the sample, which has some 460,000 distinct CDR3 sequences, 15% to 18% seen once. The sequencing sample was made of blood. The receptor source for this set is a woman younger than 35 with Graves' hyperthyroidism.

CDR3 sequence reads: CASTEGQGQVYF. CDR3 DNA: TGCGCCAGCACCGAAGGCCAGGGACAGGTCTACTTC. The genes are TRBV5-1 and TRBJ2-5; 8 bases fit TRBD1. After removal of 6 bases from V and 14 bases from J, the junction contained 12 bases not matched to a gene. The germline gives CDR1 SGHRS, CDR2 YFSETQ. This CDR3 region has 12 residues.

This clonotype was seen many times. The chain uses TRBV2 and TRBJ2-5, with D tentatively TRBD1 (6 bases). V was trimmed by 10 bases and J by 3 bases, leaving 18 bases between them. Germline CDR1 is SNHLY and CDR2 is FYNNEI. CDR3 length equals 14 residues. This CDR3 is CATTGTPSKETQYF. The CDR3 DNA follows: TGTGCCACAACGGGGACACCATCCAAAGAGACCCAGTACTTC. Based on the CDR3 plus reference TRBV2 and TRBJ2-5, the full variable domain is EPEVTQTPSHQVTQMGQEVILRCVPISNHLYFYWYRQILGQKVEFLVSFYNNEISEKSEIFDDQFSVERPDGSNFTLKIRSTKLEDSAMYFCATTGTPSKETQYFGPGTRLLVL.

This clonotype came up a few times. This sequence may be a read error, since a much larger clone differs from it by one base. The CDR3 spells CASRGLEDSFASYNEQFF. In DNA form, the CDR3 reads TGTGCCAGCAGGGGACTAGAGGATTCGTTTGCCTCCTACAATGAGCAGTTCTTC. This sequence joins TRBV2 and TRBJ2-1; 8 bases are a match to TRBD2. CDR1 and CDR2 from the germline V gene are SNHLY and FYNNEI. CDR3 length equals 18 residues. The ends lost 6 bases at V and 0 bases at J; junction bases unmatched: 13.

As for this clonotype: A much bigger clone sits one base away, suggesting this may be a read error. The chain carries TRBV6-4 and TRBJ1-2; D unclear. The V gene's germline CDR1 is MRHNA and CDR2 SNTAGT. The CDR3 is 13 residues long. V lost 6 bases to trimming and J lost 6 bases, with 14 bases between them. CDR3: CASRDQDGDGYTF. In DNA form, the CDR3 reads TGTGCCAGCAGAGACCAGGACGGGGATGGCTACACCTTC.

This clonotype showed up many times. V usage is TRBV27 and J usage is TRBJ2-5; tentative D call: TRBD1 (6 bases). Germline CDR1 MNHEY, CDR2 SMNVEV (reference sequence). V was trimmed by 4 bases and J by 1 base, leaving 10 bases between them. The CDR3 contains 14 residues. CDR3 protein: CASSYDRSQETQYF. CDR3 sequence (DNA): TGTGCCAGCAGTTACGACAGGAGCCAAGAGACCCAGTACTTC.

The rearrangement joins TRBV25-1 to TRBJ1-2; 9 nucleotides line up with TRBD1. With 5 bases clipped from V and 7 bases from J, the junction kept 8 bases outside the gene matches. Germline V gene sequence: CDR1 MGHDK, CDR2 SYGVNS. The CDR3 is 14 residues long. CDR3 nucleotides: TGTGCCAGCAGTCGGACAGGGGAAGGATCTGGCTACACCTTC. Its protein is CASSRTGEGSGYTF.

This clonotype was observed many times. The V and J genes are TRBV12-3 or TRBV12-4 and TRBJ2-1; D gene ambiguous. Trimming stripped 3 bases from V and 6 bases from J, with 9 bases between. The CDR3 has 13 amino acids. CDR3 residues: CASSFSPVNEQFF. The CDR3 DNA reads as TGTGCCAGCAGTTTTTCCCCCGTCAATGAGCAGTTCTTC.

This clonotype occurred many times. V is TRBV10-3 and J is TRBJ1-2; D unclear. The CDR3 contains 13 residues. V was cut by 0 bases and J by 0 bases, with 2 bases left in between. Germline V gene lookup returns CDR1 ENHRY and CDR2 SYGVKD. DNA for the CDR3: TGTGCCATCAGTGAGTCTCCTAACTATGGCTACACCTTC. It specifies CAISESPNYGYTF.

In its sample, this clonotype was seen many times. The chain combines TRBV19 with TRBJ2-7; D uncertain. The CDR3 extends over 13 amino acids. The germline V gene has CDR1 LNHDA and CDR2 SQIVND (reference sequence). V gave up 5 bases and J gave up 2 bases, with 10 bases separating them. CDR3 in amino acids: CASSAGLAYEQYF. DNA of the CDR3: TGTGCCAGTAGTGCCGGGCTTGCCTACGAGCAGTACTTC. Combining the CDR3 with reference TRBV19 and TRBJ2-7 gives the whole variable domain DGGITQSPKYLFRKEGQNVTLSCEQNLNHDAMYWYRQDPGQGLRLIYYSQIVNDFQKGDIAEGYSVSREKKESFPLTVTSAQKNPTAFYLCASSAGLAYEQYFGPGTRLTVT.

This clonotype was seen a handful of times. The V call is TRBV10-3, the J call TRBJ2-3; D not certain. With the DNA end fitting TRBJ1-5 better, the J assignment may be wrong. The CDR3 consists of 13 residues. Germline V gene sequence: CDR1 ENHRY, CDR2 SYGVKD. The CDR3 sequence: CAISPDLTDTQHF. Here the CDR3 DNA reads TGTGCCATCAGTCCCGACCTCACAGATACGCAGCATTTT.

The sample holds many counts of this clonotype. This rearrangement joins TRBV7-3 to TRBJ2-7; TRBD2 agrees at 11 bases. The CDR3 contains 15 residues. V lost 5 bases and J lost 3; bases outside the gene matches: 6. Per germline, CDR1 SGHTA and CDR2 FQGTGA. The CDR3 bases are TGTGCCAGCAGCGTTCTAGCGGGGGGCTTCTACGAGCAGTACTTC. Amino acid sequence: CASSVLAGGFYEQYF.

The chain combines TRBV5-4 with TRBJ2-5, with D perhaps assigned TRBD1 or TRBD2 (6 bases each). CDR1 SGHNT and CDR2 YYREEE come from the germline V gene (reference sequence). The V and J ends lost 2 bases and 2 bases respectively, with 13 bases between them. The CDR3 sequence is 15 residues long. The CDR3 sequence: CASSLPTGRQETQYF. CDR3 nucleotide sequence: TGTGCCAGCAGCTTACCTACAGGGAGGCAAGAGACCCAGTACTTC.

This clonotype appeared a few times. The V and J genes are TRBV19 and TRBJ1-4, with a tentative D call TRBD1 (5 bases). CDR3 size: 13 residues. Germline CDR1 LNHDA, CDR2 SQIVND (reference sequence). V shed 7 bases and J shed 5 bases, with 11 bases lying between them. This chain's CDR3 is CASKQAINEKLFF. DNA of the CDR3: TGTGCCAGTAAACAGGCGATAAATGAAAAACTGTTTTTT.

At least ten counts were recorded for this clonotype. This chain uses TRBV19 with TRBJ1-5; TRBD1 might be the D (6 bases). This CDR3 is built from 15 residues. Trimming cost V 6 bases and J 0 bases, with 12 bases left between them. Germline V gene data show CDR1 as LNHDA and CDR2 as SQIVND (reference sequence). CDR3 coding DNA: TGTGCCAGTAGGGCGGGACATTATAGCAATCAGCCCCAGCATTTT. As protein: CASRAGHYSNQPQHF.

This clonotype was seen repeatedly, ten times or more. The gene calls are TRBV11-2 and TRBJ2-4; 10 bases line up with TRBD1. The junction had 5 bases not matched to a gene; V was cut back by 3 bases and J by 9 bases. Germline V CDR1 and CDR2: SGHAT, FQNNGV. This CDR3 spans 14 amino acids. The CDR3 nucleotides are TGTGCCAGCAGCTTGGGGACAGGGGTCGGCATTCAGTACTTC. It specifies CASSLGTGVGIQYF.

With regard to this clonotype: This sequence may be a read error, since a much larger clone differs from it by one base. The CDR3 sequence: CASSVTGRALDTQYF. CDR3 nucleotides: TGTGCCAGCAGCGTAACCGGGAGGGCCTTAGATACGCAGTATTTT. The chain is built from TRBV9 and TRBJ2-3, with TRBD2 identical over 8 bases. Looked up from germline, CDR1 is SGDLS and CDR2 is YYNGEE. The CDR3 spans 15 residues. The trim removed 1 base at V and 5 bases at J, leaving 6 bases unmatched.

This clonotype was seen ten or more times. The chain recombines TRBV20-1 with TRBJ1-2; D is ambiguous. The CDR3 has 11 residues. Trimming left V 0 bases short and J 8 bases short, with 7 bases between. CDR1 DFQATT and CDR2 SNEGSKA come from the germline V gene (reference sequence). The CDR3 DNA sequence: TGCAGTGCTAGAGATCTTCGGGGCTACACCTTC. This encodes CSARDLRGYTF.

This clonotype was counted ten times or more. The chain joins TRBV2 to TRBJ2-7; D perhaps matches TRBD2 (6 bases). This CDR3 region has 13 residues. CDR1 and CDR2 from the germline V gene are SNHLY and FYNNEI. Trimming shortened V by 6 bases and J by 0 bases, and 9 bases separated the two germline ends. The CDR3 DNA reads TGTGCCAGCAGCGCTAGCGACTCCTACGAGCAGTACTTC. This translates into CASSASDSYEQYF.

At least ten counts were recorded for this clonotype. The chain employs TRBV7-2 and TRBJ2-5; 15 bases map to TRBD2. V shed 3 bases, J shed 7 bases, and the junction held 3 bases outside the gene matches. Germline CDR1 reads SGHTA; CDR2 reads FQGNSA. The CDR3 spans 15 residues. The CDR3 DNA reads TGTGCCAGCAGCTTGGGACTAGCGGGGGGAGGGACCCAGTACTTC. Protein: CASSLGLAGGGTQYF.

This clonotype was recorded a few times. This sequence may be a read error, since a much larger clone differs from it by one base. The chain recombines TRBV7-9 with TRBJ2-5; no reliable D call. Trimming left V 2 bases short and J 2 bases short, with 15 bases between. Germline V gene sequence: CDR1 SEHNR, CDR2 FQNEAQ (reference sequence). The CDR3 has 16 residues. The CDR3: CASSLSSRGSQETQYF. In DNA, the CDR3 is TGTGCCAGCAGCTTATCATCCCGAGGCAGTCAAGAGACCCAGTACTTC.

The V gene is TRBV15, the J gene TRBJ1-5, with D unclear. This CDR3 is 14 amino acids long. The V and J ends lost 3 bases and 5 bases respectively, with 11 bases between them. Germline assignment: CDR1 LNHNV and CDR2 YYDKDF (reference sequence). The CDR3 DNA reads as TGTGCCACCAGCAGGGTCCAGGTTGATCAGCCCCAGCATTTT. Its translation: CATSRVQVDQPQHF.

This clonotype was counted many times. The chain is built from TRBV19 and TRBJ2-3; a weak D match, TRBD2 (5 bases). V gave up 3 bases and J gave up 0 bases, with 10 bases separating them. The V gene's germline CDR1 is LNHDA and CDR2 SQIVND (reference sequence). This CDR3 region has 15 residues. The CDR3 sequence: CASSIRGFSTDTQYF. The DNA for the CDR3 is TGTGCCAGTAGTATTCGCGGGTTTAGCACAGATACGCAGTATTTT.